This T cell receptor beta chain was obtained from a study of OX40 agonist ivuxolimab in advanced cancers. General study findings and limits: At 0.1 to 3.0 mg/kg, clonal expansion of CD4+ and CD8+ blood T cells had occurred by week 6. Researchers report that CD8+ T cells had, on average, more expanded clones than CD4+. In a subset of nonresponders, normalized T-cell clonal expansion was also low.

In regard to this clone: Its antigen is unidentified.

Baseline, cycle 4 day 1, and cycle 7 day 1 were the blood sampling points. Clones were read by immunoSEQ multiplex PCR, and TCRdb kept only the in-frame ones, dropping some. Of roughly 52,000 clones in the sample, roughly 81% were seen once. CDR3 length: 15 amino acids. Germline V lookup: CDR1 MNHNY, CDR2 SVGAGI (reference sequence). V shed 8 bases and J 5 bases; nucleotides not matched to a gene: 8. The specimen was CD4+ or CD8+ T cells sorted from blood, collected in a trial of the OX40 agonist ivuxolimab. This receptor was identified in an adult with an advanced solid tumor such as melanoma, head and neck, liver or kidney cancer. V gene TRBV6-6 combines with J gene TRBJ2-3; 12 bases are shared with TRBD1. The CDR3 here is CASCGGDRGRDTQYF. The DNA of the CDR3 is TGTGCCAGCTGTGGGGGGGACAGGGGGCGAGATACGCAGTATTTT.